This entry concerns a single T cell receptor beta chain. This specimen comes from a study of T cell changes during pregnancy in multiple sclerosis. Assay used: immunoSEQ multiplex PCR; TCRdb lists only in-frame clones, some missing. Found here are around 42,000 clones, 91% of them singletons; the top ten hold approximately 0.5%. J lost 3 bases, V lost 0 bases, and 6 bases had no gene match. The germline gives CDR1 SGHVS, CDR2 FQNEAQ. The CDR3 covers 17 residues. The gene calls are TRBV7-8 and TRBJ2-2; TRBD2 agrees at 8 bases. The material sequenced was CD4+ T cells from peripheral blood mononuclear cells, taken in the second trimester of pregnancy. This TCR came from a female donor in good health, enrolled as a control in a pregnancy study. CDR3: CASSLAHGRGYTGELFF. The CDR3 DNA reads TGTGCCAGCAGCTTAGCCCACGGGAGGGGATACACCGGGGAGCTGTTTTTT.